This T cell receptor (beta chain) was captured by sequencing in a study of CD8 T cells in Susac syndrome. This CDR3 has 17 residues. Germline assignment: CDR1 SGHDN and CDR2 FVKESK. V lost 2 bases and J lost 0; bases outside the gene matches: 7. Control patients had untreated stable or active relapsing-remitting multiple sclerosis by revised McDonald criteria. With random hexamers, reverse transcription was performed on roughly 0.5 to 1 ug of RNA. Amplification of TCR beta CDR3 used immunoSEQ multiplex PCR across 54 Vbeta and 13 Jbeta. TCRdb passed the immunoSEQ multiplex PCR reads through MiXCR, listing each CDR3 protein once. Among roughly 170,000 distinct CDR3 sequences listed, approximately 95% were seen once.

The V and J genes are TRBV14 and TRBJ2-3; TRBD1 aligns across 8 bases. Sample: CD4+ T cells from PBMCs. The receptor comes from a human donor with multiple sclerosis. The CDR3 coding sequence is TGTGCCAGCAGCCAATTGCAGGACAGGGCAAGCACAGATACGCAGTATTTT. It specifies CASSQLQDRASTDTQYF.